The 18 T cell receptor beta chains below come from one sample, sequenced in a study of technical replicates of blood from several donors. TCRdb's table, derived via immunoSEQ multiplex PCR, lists solely in-frame clones and lacks some. There are tens of thousands of clones in the sample; over 90% occur only once, and 0.3% to 0.45% lies in the top ten. Material: T cells isolated from PBMCs. These receptor sequences come from a human donor in good health.

The chain recombines TRBV19 with TRBJ2-1, with 7 bases aligning to TRBD1. J gave up 9 bases and V 1 base, and 15 bases lay outside the gene matches. The CDR3 covers 17 residues. Germline values: CDR1 LNHDA, CDR2 SQIVND (reference sequence). The CDR3 is CASSIVGPATGQSEQFF. DNA of the CDR3: TGTGCCAGTAGTATAGTGGGCCCAGCGACAGGGCAAAGTGAGCAGTTCTTC.

The table lists this clone with a count of one. The rearrangement uses TRBV18 and TRBJ2-2; possibly TRBD2 for D (6 bases). Germline loops: CDR1 KGHSH, CDR2 LQKENI. This CDR3 is built from 16 residues. V lost 1 base to trimming and J lost 2 bases, with 11 bases between them. The CDR3 sequence: CASSPLAGSNTGELFF. The CDR3 nucleotides are TGTGCCAGCTCACCACTTGCCGGGAGCAACACCGGGGAGCTGTTTTTT.

V gene TRBV7-2 combines with J gene TRBJ1-5; 7 bases are a match to TRBD1. The V gene end was trimmed by 2 bases and the J gene end by 2 bases; junction bases not matched to a gene: 3. Germline V lookup: CDR1 SGHTA, CDR2 FQGNSA. This CDR3 is built from 15 residues. CDR3 protein: CASSLTGEGNQPQHF. Here the CDR3 DNA reads TGTGCCAGCAGCTTAACAGGGGAGGGCAATCAGCCCCAGCATTTT.

CDR3 protein: CASSFSGYEQYF. The DNA of the CDR3 is TGTGCCAGCAGCTTTTCAGGCTACGAGCAGTACTTC. This chain joins TRBV5-4 and TRBJ2-7; D uncertain. Trimming took 2 bases from V and 3 from J, leaving 6 bases between them. Germline CDR1 is SGHNT and CDR2 is YYREEE (reference sequence). The CDR3 is made up of 12 amino acids. Looking up the rest from reference TRBV5-4 and TRBJ2-7 gives the full variable domain: ETGVTQSPTHLIKTRGQQVTLRCSSQSGHNTVSWYQQALGQGPQFIFQYYREEENGRGNFPPRFSGLQFPNYSSELNVNALELDDSALYLCASSFSGYEQYFGPGTRLTVT.

This clone was counted once. Here the CDR3 DNA reads TGCGCCAGCAGCTTTTCGACAGATCTCGCAACTAATGAAAAACTGTTTTTT. Translating gives CASSFSTDLATNEKLFF. The rearrangement uses TRBV5-1 and TRBJ1-4; D is perhaps TRBD1 (5 bases). Trimming took 2 bases from V and 0 from J, leaving 14 bases between them. CDR1 SGHRS and CDR2 YFSETQ come from the germline V gene. The CDR3 has 17 residues.

J is TRBJ1-1 and V is TRBV5-8; D not certain. The CDR3 covers 13 residues. Per germline, CDR1 SGHTS and CDR2 YDEGEE. The V gene lost 4 bases and the J gene lost 0 bases, with 7 bases spanning the gap. CDR3 sequence (DNA): TGTGCCAGCAGCCCTAATATGAACACTGAAGCTTTCTTT. Its protein is CASSPNMNTEAFF.

The chain uses TRBV7-2 and TRBJ1-2, with D possibly TRBD1 on 6 matching bases. Germline V gene lookup returns CDR1 SGHTA and CDR2 FQGNSA. Trimming cost V 1 base and J 0 bases, with 15 bases left between them. This CDR3 comprises 17 residues. CDR3 loop: CASSLVTGLQANYGYTF. For the CDR3, the DNA is TGTGCCAGCAGCTTAGTGACAGGACTTCAAGCTAACTATGGCTACACCTTC.

The CDR3 nucleotides are TGTGCCAGCAGTAGACAGTTCAGCAATCAGCCCCAGCATTTT. Translation gives CASSRQFSNQPQHF. V usage is TRBV6-1 and J usage is TRBJ1-5; TRBD1 is a possible D gene (5 bases). The CDR3 has 14 residues. V lost 5 bases to trimming and J lost 1 base, with 9 bases between them. Germline V gene sequence: CDR1 MNHNS, CDR2 SASEGT.

The chain employs TRBV11-2 and TRBJ2-7, with D tentatively TRBD2 (6 bases). V was cut by 5 bases and J by 3 bases, with 14 bases left in between. Germline lookup yields CDR1 SGHAT and CDR2 FQNNGV. The CDR3 spans 14 residues. The CDR3 spells CASSRLAANYEQYF. CDR3 sequence (DNA): TGTGCCAGCAGCCGGTTAGCGGCCAACTACGAGCAGTACTTC.

This clone showed up just once. V usage is TRBV6-6 and J usage is TRBJ1-2; D is possibly TRBD1 (5 bases). V lost 0 bases, J lost 4 bases, and 6 bases lay in between. Per the germline V gene, CDR1 is MNHNY and CDR2 is SVGAGI (reference sequence). The CDR3 loop spans 13 amino acids. The CDR3 loop reads CASSYSTAYGYTF. CDR3 DNA sequence: TGTGCCAGCAGTTACTCGACAGCCTATGGCTACACCTTC.

V usage is TRBV11-2 and J usage is TRBJ2-2; D may be TRBD2 (6 bases). The CDR3 length is 15 residues. The V gene's germline CDR1 is SGHAT and CDR2 FQNNGV. Deletions cut 3 bases from V and 6 bases from J, with 14 bases between. CDR3 in DNA: TGTGCCAGCAGCTTCAGGGACTGGTTGCCCGGGGAGCTGTTTTTT. This codes for CASSFRDWLPGELFF.

This chain connects TRBV4-1 to TRBJ2-7; 8 nucleotides agree with TRBD1. V gave up 5 bases and J gave up 5 bases; unmatched junction bases: 11. Germline CDR1 is MGHRA and CDR2 is YSYEKL. CDR3 size: 15 residues. CDR3 DNA sequence: TGCGCCAGCAGCTTAGAGGACAGGGAAGGAGACGAGCAGTACTTC. Translation: CASSLEDREGDEQYF.

The chain employs TRBV6-5 and TRBJ2-3, with D possibly TRBD2 on 6 matching bases. The CDR3 is 13 residues long. Per the germline V gene, CDR1 is MNHEY and CDR2 is SVGAGI. V was shortened by 6 bases and J by 6 bases, with 13 bases between the two germline ends. CDR3 sequence: CASSRDSMDTQYF. CDR3 sequence (DNA): TGTGCCAGCAGCCGGGACTCCATGGATACGCAGTATTTT.

This clone has a handful of counts. The rearrangement joins TRBV7-9 to TRBJ2-7; 9 nucleotides align to TRBD2. The V gene end was trimmed by 6 bases and the J gene end by 2 bases; junction bases not matched to a gene: 2. The CDR3 spans 13 residues. CDR1 and CDR2 (germline): SEHNR, FQNEAQ (reference sequence). The chain's CDR3 is CASRREGPYEQYF. In DNA, the CDR3 is TGTGCCAGCAGGCGGGAGGGCCCCTACGAGCAGTACTTC. Full variable domain (rest looked up from reference TRBV7-9 and TRBJ2-7): DTGVSQNPRHKITKRGQNVTFRCDPISEHNRLYWYRQTLGQGPEFLTYFQNEAQLEKSRLLSDRFSAERPKGSFSTLEIQRTEQGDSAMYLCASRREGPYEQYFGPGTRLTVT.

The CDR3 nucleotides read TGTGCCTGGAATAGTGGGGACAGGGAGCATGGCTACACCTTC. It is translated as CAWNSGDREHGYTF. The rearrangement links TRBV30 to TRBJ1-2, with TRBD1 matching over 9 bases. Trimming took 4 bases from V and 6 from J; bases not matched to a gene: 9. This CDR3 contains 14 residues. CDR1 GTSNPN and CDR2 SVGIG come from the germline V gene (reference sequence).

The chain joins TRBV15 to TRBJ1-5; perhaps TRBD1 as D (5 bases). Trimming pared 3 bases from V and 3 bases from J, leaving 12 bases between. Germline CDR1 LNHNV, CDR2 YYDKDF (reference sequence). The CDR3 runs 15 residues. The CDR3 here is CATSSGGRDNQPQHF. In nucleotides, the CDR3 is TGTGCCACCAGCAGCGGGGGAAGGGACAATCAGCCCCAGCATTTT.

The J gene is TRBJ2-1, the V gene TRBV5-1; D might be TRBD2 (6 bases). The length of the CDR3 is 16 residues. Germline V gives CDR1 SGHRS, CDR2 YFSETQ. Trimming took 3 bases from V and 4 from J, leaving 17 bases between them. The CDR3: CASSYLQRAEYNEQFF. CDR3 DNA sequence: TGCGCCAGCAGCTACCTACAGCGGGCGGAGTACAATGAGCAGTTCTTC.

The V gene is TRBV7-8, the J gene TRBJ2-7; perhaps TRBD2 as D (5 bases). V was trimmed by 4 bases and J by 5 bases, leaving 21 bases between them. CDR1 and CDR2 from the germline V gene are SGHVS and FQNEAQ. CDR3 length: 16 residues. The CDR3 loop is CASSSPPELVRNEQYF. For the CDR3, the DNA is TGTGCCAGCAGCTCCCCCCCGGAACTAGTCAGAAACGAGCAGTACTTC.